This T cell receptor (beta chain) was captured in a study of identical twins. This CDR3 is built from 13 residues. Germline V gene data show CDR1 as SNHLY and CDR2 as FYNNEI. Trimming shortened V by 5 bases and J by 6 bases, and 13 bases separated the two germline ends. There are a few counts of this clonotype. Via MiXCR, TCRdb re-called the 5' RACE reads, giving one row per CDR3 protein. Among fewer than 550,000 distinct CDR3 sequences, 14% were seen once, and the ten largest hold more than 0.8%. The same data also contributed to another study, on yellow fever vaccine responses in identical twins.

This sequence originates from a woman aged 18-35 years in good health. The chain couples TRBV2 to TRBJ1-2; TRBD1 might be the D (5 bases). The sequenced sample consisted of CD4+ T cells sorted from blood. The CDR3 DNA follows: TGTGCCAGCAGTTCCGACAGAAATGATGGCTACACCTTC. It encodes CASSSDRNDGYTF. The whole variable domain, remainder taken from reference TRBV2 and TRBJ1-2, is EPEVTQTPSHQVTQMGQEVILRCVPISNHLYFYWYRQILGQKVEFLVSFYNNEISEKSEIFDDQFSVERPDGSNFTLKIRSTKLEDSAMYFCASSSDRNDGYTFGSGTRLTVV.